The rows below give T cell receptor beta chains drawn from one sample of a study of CD8 T cells in Susac syndrome. TCRdb independently ran MiXCR on the immunoSEQ multiplex PCR reads; one entry per CDR3 protein. This table holds under 90,000 distinct CDR3 sequences, roughly 94% found once. The source material was CD8+ T cells from PBMCs. The source is a human donor with Susac syndrome. The CDR3 runs from the conserved cysteine through the conserved F or W. The D gene is left open where the match is weak. Clone size is given for some rows only: seen once, a few or many times, or a class if the clone is expanded.

>few|TRBV19|-|TRBJ1-5
TGTGCCAGTAGCCGGGGGAATCAGCCCCAGCATTTT
CASSRGNQPQHF
>once|TRBV29-1|-|TRBJ1-1
TGCAGCGTATTCCAGGGGACTGAAGCTTTCTTT
CSVFQGTEAFF
>-|TRBV5-6|-|TRBJ2-2
TGTGCCAGCAGCTCAGGGGGGCAGGTCAACACCGGGGAGCTGTTTTTT
CASSSGGQVNTGELFF
>-|TRBV20-1|-|TRBJ2-1
TGCAGTGCTAGAGAGGGAAAGGCTAGCTCCTACAATGAGCAGTTCTTC
CSAREGKASSYNEQFF
>-|TRBV20-1|-|TRBJ1-2
TGCAGTGCTGGGGGGTCCACAGGCGCCCACTATGGCTACACCTTC
CSAGGSTGAHYGYTF
>-|TRBV29-1|TRBD2|TRBJ2-7
TGCAGCGTTGTACTAGCGGAAAGCTCCTACGAGCAGTACTTC
CSVVLAESSYEQYF
>-|TRBV12-3/TRBV12-4|-|TRBJ1-1
TGTGCCAGCAGTGTAACAGGTCCCACTGAAGCTTTCTTT
CASSVTGPTEAFF
>-|TRBV20-1|TRBD1|TRBJ2-7
TGCAGTGCGAGGGGTCGGGACAGATTCTACGAGCAGTACTTC
CSARGRDRFYEQYF
>once|TRBV6-5|-|TRBJ2-1
TGTGCCAGCAGTTACAGCCAATATGGCCTCACTGATTACAATGAGCAGTTCTTC
CASSYSQYGLTDYNEQFF
>-|TRBV29-1|-|TRBJ2-7
TGCAGCGTGACAGGCCCCTCCTACGAGCAGTACTTC
CSVTGPSYEQYF
>-|TRBV2|-|TRBJ1-1
TGTGCCAGCATGGGGATCGACATGAACACTGAAGCTTTCTTT
CASMGIDMNTEAFF
>-|TRBV7-6|-|TRBJ2-5
TGTGCCAGCAGCCCCAAAGAGACCCAGTACTTC
CASSPKETQYF
>-|TRBV19|TRBD1|TRBJ2-7
TGTGCCAGTAGTGTCCCGGGACAGGGGCCCTACGAGCAGTACTTC
CASSVPGQGPYEQYF
>-|TRBV4-1|-|TRBJ1-5
TGCGCCAGCAGCCAAGATAGGGAGGGGAATCAGCCCCAGCATTTT
CASSQDREGNQPQHF
>-|TRBV7-2|-|TRBJ1-2
TGTGCCAGCAGCTCCGGAGTTAACTATGGCTACACCTTC
CASSSGVNYGYTF
>-|TRBV29-1|-|TRBJ1-4
TGCAGCGTTGGGGTAGGGGTGGGTGAAAAACTGTTTTTT
CSVGVGVGEKLFF
>-|TRBV6-2/TRBV6-3|-|TRBJ2-1
TGTGCCAGCGGTCATGACTACAATGAGCAGTTCTTC
CASGHDYNEQFF
>-|TRBV14|-|TRBJ2-1
TGTGCCAGCAGCCAAGACTCACTAACATTTAACAATGAGCAGTTCTTC
CASSQDSLTFNNEQFF
>-|TRBV7-8|-|TRBJ2-2
TGTGCCAGCAGCTTAACGGTCACACCAGTCACCGGGGAGCTGTTTTTT
CASSLTVTPVTGELFF
>-|TRBV7-9|-|TRBJ1-2
TGTGCCAGCAGCACCGGAAATGGGGGTACGGATGGCTACACCTTC
CASSTGNGGTDGYTF
>-|TRBV7-9|-|TRBJ2-4
TGTGCCAGCAGCTCCCTCTGGCCGAGAGCCAAAAACATTCAGTACTTC
CASSSLWPRAKNIQYF
>once|TRBV7-9|-|TRBJ2-7
TGTGCCAGCATCGATAACAGGAACGAGCAGTACTTC
CASIDNRNEQYF
>-|TRBV29-1|TRBD2|TRBJ2-1
TGCAGCGTTGTAAGCGGGAGAAATGAGCAGTTCTTC
CSVVSGRNEQFF
>-|TRBV29-1|-|TRBJ2-2
TGCAGCGTTGAAGAAGTCAGGGGAGGGGACACCGGGGAGCTGTTTTTT
CSVEEVRGGDTGELFF
>-|TRBV19|-|TRBJ1-2
TGTGCCAGTAGCAGCGGGCTCTATGGCTACACCTTC
CASSSGLYGYTF
>-|TRBV27|-|TRBJ1-5
TGTGCCAGCAGGAGCCGGGACGGCGGGCCCCAGCATTTT
CASRSRDGGPQHF
>-|TRBV29-1|-|TRBJ2-1
TGCAGCGTTGAAGGCTCCTCGGGCTACAATGAGCAGTTCTTC
CSVEGSSGYNEQFF
>-|TRBV27|-|TRBJ2-7
TGTGCCAGCAGTTTGACGGCTAGCGAGTTCTACGAGCAGTACTTC
CASSLTASEFYEQYF
>-|TRBV12-3/TRBV12-4|-|TRBJ1-5
TGTGCCAGCAGTTTACGGAATCAGCCCCAGCATTTT
CASSLRNQPQHF
>-|TRBV21-1|-|TRBJ2-7
TGTGCCAGCAGCAAAAAGGAGGGCTACGAGCAGTACTTC
CASSKKEGYEQYF
>-|TRBV7-9|-|TRBJ2-3
TGTGCCAGCAGCACAATAACAGATACGCAGTATTTT
CASSTITDTQYF
>-|TRBV12-3/TRBV12-4|-|TRBJ2-1
TGTGCCAGCAGTTTTAAGGAGGCCATACCCCTCGACAATGAGCAGTTCTTC
CASSFKEAIPLDNEQFF
>-|TRBV19|TRBD2|TRBJ2-2
TGTGCCAGTAGGACCACGGGGGGAACCGGGGAGCTGTTTTTT
CASRTTGGTGELFF
>-|TRBV19|-|TRBJ2-7
TGTGCCAGTAGTATGGGGACCTACGAGCAGTACTTC
CASSMGTYEQYF
>-|TRBV19|-|TRBJ1-1
TGTGCCAGTAGTGTAACGGACCCTTCGAACACTGAAGCTTTCTTT
CASSVTDPSNTEAFF
>-|TRBV12-3/TRBV12-4|-|TRBJ2-1
TGTGCCAGCAGCGGTTCCAATGAGCAGTTCTTC
CASSGSNEQFF
>few|TRBV27|-|TRBJ2-7
TGTGCCAGCAGTTGGGGCGGCGAGCAGTACTTC
CASSWGGEQYF
>-|TRBV9|TRBD1|TRBJ1-4
TGTGCCAGCAGCGGAGGGGGCCCTGCGGAAAAACTGTTTTTT
CASSGGGPAEKLFF
>-|TRBV30|-|TRBJ1-4
TGTGCCCCCCTTTACCCGGGGAGGGACGAAAAACTGTTTTTT
CAPLYPGRDEKLFF
>-|TRBV5-6|TRBD1|TRBJ2-4
TGTGCCAGCAGCGGACAGGGCAACGAAGCCAAAAACATTCAGTACTTC
CASSGQGNEAKNIQYF
>-|TRBV5-1|-|TRBJ2-7
TGCGCCAGCAGCGCCCAGCGGAGCGAGCAGTACTTC
CASSAQRSEQYF
>once|TRBV20-1|TRBD2|TRBJ2-7
TGCAGTGTCTCGACTAGCCTGGGGGAGCAGTACTTC
CSVSTSLGEQYF
>-|TRBV30|-|TRBJ2-5
TGTGCCTGGAGTTTGACAGAAGAGACCCAGTACTTC
CAWSLTEETQYF
>-|TRBV4-3|-|TRBJ2-1
TGCGCCAGCAGCCAAGAAAGATTTAGCTCCTACAATGAGCAGTTCTTC
CASSQERFSSYNEQFF
>-|TRBV5-6|-|TRBJ2-7
TGTGCCAGCAGCTTGTTTGGGGGAAGCGAGCAGTACTTC
CASSLFGGSEQYF
>-|TRBV2|-|TRBJ1-1
TGTGCCAGCAGTTCTTATGCCACTGAAGCTTTCTTT
CASSSYATEAFF
>-|TRBV5-1|-|TRBJ2-3
TGCGCCAGCAGCTTGGAGTCGGTTGGTGTAGATACGCAGTATTTT
CASSLESVGVDTQYF
>-|TRBV7-9|TRBD1|TRBJ2-2
TGTGCCAGCAGCCACCTGACAGGGGGAAACACCGGGGAGCTGTTTTTT
CASSHLTGGNTGELFF
>-|TRBV3-1|-|TRBJ2-3
TGTGCCAGCAGCCAAGAGGCCGCCCCCACAGATACGCAGTATTTT
CASSQEAAPTDTQYF
>-|TRBV3-1|-|TRBJ1-1
TGTGCCAGCACCACTGGTCCGGAGAACACTGAAGCTTTCTTT
CASTTGPENTEAFF